This T cell receptor beta chain was profiled in a study of blood T cells in healthy people across ages. Germline V gene data show CDR1 as MRHNA and CDR2 as SNTAGT. Trimming removed 2 bases from V and 4 bases from J; junction bases left unmatched: 6. The CDR3 sequence is 16 residues long. Study-wide results and caveats: A greater number of naive CD4+ cells and higher diversity distinguished long-lived donors from aged donors.

To note about this clonotype: Its antigen is unknown.

Alongside a J-beta primer mix, a sample-barcoded 5' primer served in a second PCR lasting roughly 6 to 12 cycles. Each cDNA was tagged by a template-switch adaptor containing 12 random nucleotides. TCRdb passed the 5' RACE reads through MiXCR, listing each CDR3 protein once. The table includes under 850,000 distinct CDR3 sequences, 36% detected once. The sequence derives from a man between 18 and 35 years old in good health. The chain joins TRBV6-4 to TRBJ2-3; 10 nucleotides align to TRBD1. The specimen was blood. The CDR3 DNA reads TGTGCCAGCAGTGACCGGGGGACAGGGGTCCCAGATACGCAGTATTTT. This gives the protein CASSDRGTGVPDTQYF.